The TCR beta chain under discussion was sequenced for a study of blood T cell repertoires in COVID-19. The wider study: Samples of COVID-19 (acute and convalescent) were obtained from the United States, Italy and Spain.

J was trimmed by 3 bases and V by 7 bases; bases with no gene match: 17. CDR1 SGHDN and CDR2 FVKESK come from the germline V gene. CDR3 length: 19 amino acids. Here immunoSEQ multiplex PCR was the method, and the copy in TCRdb shows in-frame clones only, minus some. The data hold about 200,000 clones, with approximately 83% observed a single time. Participants spanned ages about 18 to 100 years and resided in some 22 US areas. Sequencing was done on a sample of PBMCs or T cells enriched from blood (not recorded which). The genes are TRBV14 and TRBJ2-3, with 12 bases identical to TRBD2. The receptor's source is a woman in her thirties or forties with acute COVID-19. The CDR3 region has the DNA TGTGCCAGCACAACCCGCGGGCTAGCGGGAGGGCCCTCAACAGATACGCAGTATTTT. Amino acids: CASTTRGLAGGPSTDTQYF.